The sample holds one count of the clone carrying this T cell receptor (beta chain). The entry originates in a study of cytomegalovirus exposure and HLA in healthy donors. In the study overall: Out of about 410 genotyped donors, approximately 84% belonged to the Caucasian-associated ancestry cluster.

The PCR ran on 60 Vbeta and 13 Jbeta primers. Produced via immunoSEQ multiplex PCR; TCRdb's table is partial and in-frame only. The sample includes over 95,000 clones, 74% of them seen just once. CDR3 length equals 15 residues. V lost 3 bases, J lost 8 bases, and 16 bases lay in between. Germline CDR1 and CDR2: LNHDA and SQIVND (reference sequence). The sample was PBMCs. The sequence was obtained from a human donor in good health. V and J are TRBV19 and TRBJ1-4, with D possibly being TRBD1 (6 bases). The chain's CDR3 is CASSILGQGSEKLFF. The CDR3 DNA reads as TGTGCCAGTAGTATCCTCGGGCAGGGGTCAGAAAAACTGTTTTTT.